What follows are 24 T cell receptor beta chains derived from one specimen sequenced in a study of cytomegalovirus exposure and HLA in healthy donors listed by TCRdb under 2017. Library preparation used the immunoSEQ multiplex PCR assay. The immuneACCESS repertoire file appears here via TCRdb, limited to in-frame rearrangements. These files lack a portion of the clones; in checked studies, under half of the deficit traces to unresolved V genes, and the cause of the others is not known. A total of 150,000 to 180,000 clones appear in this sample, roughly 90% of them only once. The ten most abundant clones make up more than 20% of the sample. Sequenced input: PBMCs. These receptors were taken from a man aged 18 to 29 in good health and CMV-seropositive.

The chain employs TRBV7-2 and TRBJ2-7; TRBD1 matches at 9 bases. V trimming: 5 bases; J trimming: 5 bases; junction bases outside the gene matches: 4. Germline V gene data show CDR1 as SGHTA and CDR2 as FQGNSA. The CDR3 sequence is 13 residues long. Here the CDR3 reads CASSRDRVNEQYF. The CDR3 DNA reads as TGTGCCAGCAGCCGGGACAGGGTCAACGAGCAGTACTTC.

The CDR3 region has the DNA TGTGCCAGCACACAGGGGGCTCCAGATACGCAGTATTTT. Protein: CASTQGAPDTQYF. This chain links TRBV6-5 with TRBJ2-3, with TRBD1 identical over 9 bases. The CDR3 is 13 residues long. After removal of 7 bases from V and 4 bases from J, the junction contained 3 bases not matched to a gene. Germline V gene data show CDR1 as MNHEY and CDR2 as SVGAGI.

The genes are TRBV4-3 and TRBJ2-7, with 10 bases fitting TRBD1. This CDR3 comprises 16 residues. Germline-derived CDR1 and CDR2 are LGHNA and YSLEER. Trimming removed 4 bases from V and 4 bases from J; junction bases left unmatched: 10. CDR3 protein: CASSPSSGTGVYEQYF. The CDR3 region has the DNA TGCGCCAGCAGCCCCTCCTCCGGGACAGGGGTTTACGAGCAGTACTTC.

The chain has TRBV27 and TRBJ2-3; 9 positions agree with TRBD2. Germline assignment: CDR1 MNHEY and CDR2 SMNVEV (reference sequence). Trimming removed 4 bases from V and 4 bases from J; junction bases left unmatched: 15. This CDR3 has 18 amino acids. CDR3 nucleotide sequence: TGTGCCAGCAGTTCCATAAACAAGGGACTAGCAGTTGCAGATACGCAGTATTTT. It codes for CASSSINKGLAVADTQYF.

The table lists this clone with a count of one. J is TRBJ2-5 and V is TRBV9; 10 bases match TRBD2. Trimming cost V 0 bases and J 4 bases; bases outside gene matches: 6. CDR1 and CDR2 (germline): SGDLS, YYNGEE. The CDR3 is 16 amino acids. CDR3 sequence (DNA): TGTGCCAGCAGCGTAGTGGCTAGCGGGGGTGGAGAGACCCAGTACTTC. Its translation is CASSVVASGGGETQYF.

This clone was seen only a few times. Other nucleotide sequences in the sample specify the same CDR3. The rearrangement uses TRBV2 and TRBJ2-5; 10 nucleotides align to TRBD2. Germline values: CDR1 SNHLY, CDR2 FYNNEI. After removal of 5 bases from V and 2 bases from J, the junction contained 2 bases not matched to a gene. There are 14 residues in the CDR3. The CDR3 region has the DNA TGTGCCAGCAGTCCTAGCGGGGGACAAGAGACCCAGTACTTC. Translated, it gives CASSPSGGQETQYF.

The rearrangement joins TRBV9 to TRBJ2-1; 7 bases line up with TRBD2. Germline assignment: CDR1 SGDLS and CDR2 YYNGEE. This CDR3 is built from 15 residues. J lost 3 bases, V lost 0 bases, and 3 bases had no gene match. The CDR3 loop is CASSVGLAVYNEQFF. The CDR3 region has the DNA TGTGCCAGCAGCGTAGGCCTAGCGGTCTACAATGAGCAGTTCTTC.

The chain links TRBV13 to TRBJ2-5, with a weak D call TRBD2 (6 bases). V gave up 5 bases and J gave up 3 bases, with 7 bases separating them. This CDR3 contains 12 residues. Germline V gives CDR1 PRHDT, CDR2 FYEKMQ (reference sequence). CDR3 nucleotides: TGTGCCAGCAGCGGGAGGAAAGAGACCCAGTACTTC. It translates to CASSGRKETQYF.

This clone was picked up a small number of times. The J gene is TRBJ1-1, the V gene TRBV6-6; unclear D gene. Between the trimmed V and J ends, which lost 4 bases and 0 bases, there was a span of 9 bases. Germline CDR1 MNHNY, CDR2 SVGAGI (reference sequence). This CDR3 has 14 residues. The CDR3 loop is CASSSEGMNTEAFF. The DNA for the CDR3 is TGTGCCAGCAGTTCCGAGGGCATGAACACTGAAGCTTTCTTT.

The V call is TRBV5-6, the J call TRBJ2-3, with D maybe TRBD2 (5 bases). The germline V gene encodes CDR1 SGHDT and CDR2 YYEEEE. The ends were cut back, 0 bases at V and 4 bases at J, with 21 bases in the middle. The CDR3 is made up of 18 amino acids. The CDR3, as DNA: TGTGCCAGCAGCTTGGCCAAAGGACTCCTTCTGGGCCCAGATACGCAGTATTTT. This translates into CASSLAKGLLLGPDTQYF.

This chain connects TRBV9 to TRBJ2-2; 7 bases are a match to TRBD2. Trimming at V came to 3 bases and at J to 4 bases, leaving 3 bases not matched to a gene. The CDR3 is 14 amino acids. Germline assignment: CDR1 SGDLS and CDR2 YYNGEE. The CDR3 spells CASSEWGGTGELFF. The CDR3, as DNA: TGTGCCAGCAGCGAATGGGGGGGCACCGGGGAGCTGTTTTTT.

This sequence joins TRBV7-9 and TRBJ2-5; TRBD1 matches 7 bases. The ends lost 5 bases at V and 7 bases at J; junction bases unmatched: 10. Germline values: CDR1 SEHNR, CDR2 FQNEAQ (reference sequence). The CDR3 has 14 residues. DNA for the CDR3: TGTGCCAGCAGCCTAGACAGGGCCCCCAGGACCCAGTACTTC. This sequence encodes CASSLDRAPRTQYF.

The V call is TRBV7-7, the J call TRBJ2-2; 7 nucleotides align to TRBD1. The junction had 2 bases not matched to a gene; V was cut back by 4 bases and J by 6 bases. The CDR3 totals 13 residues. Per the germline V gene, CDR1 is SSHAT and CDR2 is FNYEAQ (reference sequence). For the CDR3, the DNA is TGTGCCAGCAGCTCAACAGGGGCCGGGGAGCTGTTTTTT. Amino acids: CASSSTGAGELFF. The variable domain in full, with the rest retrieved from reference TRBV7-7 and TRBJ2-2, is GAGVSQSPRYKVTKRGQDVTLRCDPISSHATLYWYQQALGQGPEFLTYFNYEAQPDKSGLPSDRFSAERPEGSISTLTIQRTEQRDSAMYRCASSSTGAGELFFGEGSRLTVL.

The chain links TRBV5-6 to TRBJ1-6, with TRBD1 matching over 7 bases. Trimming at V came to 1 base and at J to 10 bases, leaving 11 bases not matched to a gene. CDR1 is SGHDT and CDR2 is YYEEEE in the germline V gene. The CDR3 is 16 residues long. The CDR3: CASSLFMAGGQSPLHF. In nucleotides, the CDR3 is TGTGCCAGCAGCTTGTTCATGGCAGGGGGACAGTCACCCCTCCACTTT. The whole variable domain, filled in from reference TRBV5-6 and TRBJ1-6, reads DAGVTQSPTHLIKTRGQQVTLRCSPKSGHDTVSWYQQALGQGPQFIFQYYEEEERQRGNFPDRFSGHQFPNYSSELNVNALLLGDSALYLCASSLFMAGGQSPLHFGNGTRLTVT.

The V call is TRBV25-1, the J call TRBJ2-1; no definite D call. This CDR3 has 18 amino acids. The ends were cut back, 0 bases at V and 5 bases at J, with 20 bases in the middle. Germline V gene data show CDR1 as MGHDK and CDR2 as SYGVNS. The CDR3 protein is CASSEYSPPSASNNEQFF. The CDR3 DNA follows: TGTGCCAGCAGTGAATACTCCCCCCCCAGCGCATCAAACAATGAGCAGTTCTTC. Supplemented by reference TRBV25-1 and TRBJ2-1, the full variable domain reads EADIYQTPRYLVIGTGKKITLECSQTMGHDKMYWYQQDPGMELHLIHYSYGVNSTEKGDLSSESTVSRIRTEHFPLTLESARPSHTSQYLCASSEYSPPSASNNEQFFGPGTRLTVL.

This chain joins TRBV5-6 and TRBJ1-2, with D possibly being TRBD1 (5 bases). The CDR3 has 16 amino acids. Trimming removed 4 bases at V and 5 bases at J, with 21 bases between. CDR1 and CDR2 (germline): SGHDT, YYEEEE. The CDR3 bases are TGTGCCAGCAGCGACGATGGGGGAGGGGCCCCGTATGGCTACACCTTC. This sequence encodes CASSDDGGGAPYGYTF.

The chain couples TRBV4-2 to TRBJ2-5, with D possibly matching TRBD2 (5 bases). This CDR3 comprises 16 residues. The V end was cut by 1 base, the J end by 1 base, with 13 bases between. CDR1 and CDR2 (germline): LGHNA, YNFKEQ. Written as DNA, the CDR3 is TGTGCCAGCAGCCAAGGAGCGGAGCGGATCCAAGAGACCCAGTACTTC. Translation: CASSQGAERIQETQYF.

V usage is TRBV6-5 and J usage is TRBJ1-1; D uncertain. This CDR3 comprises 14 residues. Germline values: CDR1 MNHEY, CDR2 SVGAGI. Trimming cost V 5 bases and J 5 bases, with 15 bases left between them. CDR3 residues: CASSLSPTSTEAFF. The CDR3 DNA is TGTGCCAGCAGTCTTTCACCAACCAGTACTGAAGCTTTCTTT.

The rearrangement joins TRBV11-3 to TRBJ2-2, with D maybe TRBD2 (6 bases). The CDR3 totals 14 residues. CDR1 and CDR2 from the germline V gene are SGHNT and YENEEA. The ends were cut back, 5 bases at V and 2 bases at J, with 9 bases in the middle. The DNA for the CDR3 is TGTGCCAGCAGCCAGCGGGTTAACACCGGGGAGCTGTTTTTT. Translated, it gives CASSQRVNTGELFF. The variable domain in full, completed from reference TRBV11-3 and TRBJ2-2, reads EAGVVQSPRYKIIEKKQPVAFWCNPISGHNTLYWYLQNLGQGPELLIRYENEEAVDDSQLPKDRFSAERLKGVDSTLKIQPAELGDSAVYLCASSQRVNTGELFFGEGSRLTVL.

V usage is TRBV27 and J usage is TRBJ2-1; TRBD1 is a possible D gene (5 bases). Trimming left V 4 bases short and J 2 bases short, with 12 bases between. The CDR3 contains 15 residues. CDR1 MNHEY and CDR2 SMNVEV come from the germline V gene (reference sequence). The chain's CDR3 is CASSSSQGPYNEQFF. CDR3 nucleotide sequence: TGTGCCAGCAGTTCCTCCCAGGGCCCCTACAATGAGCAGTTCTTC.

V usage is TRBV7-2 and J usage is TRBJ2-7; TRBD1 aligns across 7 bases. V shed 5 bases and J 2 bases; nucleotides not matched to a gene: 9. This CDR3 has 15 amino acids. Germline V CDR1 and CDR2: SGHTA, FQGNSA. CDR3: CASSDRQGLAYEQYF. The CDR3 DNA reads TGTGCCAGCAGCGACCGACAGGGATTGGCCTACGAGCAGTACTTC.

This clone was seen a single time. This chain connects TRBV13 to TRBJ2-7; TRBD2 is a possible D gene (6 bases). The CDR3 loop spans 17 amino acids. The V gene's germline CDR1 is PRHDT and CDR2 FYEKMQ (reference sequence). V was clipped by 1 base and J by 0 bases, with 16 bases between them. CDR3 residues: CASSLATLAGSSYEQYF. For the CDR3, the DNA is TGTGCCAGCAGCTTAGCCACCCTGGCGGGGTCCTCCTACGAGCAGTACTTC.

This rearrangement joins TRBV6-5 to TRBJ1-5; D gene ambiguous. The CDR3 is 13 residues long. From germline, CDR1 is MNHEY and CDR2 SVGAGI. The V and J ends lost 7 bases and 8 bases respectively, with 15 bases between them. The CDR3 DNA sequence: TGTGCCAGCATGTCTCCCGGGTCGAAGCCCCAGCATTTT. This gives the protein CASMSPGSKPQHF.

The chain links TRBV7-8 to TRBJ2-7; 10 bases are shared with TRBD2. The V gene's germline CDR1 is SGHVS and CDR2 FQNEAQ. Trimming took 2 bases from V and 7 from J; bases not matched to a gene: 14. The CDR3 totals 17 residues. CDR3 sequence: CASSLYWASGGTREQYF. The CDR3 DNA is TGTGCCAGCAGCTTATACTGGGCTAGCGGGGGTACGCGGGAGCAGTACTTC.